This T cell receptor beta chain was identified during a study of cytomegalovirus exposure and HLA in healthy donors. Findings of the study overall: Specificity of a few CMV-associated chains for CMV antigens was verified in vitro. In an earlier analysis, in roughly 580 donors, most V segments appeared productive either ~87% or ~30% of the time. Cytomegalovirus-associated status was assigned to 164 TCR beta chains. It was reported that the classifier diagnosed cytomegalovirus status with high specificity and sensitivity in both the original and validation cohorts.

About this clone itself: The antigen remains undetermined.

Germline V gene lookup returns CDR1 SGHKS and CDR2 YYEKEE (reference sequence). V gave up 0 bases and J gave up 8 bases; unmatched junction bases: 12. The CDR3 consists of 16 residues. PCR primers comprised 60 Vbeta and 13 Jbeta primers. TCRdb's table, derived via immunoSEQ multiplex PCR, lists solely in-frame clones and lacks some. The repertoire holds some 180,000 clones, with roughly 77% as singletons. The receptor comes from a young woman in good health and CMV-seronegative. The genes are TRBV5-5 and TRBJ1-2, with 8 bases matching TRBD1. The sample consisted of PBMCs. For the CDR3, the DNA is TGTGCCAGCAGCTTGGGACCGGGACAGGCGATTAAGGGCTACACCTTC. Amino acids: CASSLGPGQAIKGYTF.